Below, one T cell receptor (beta chain) is given with its context. The data belong to a study of cytomegalovirus exposure and HLA in healthy donors. The CDR3 is made up of 16 amino acids. CDR1 SGHAT and CDR2 FQNNGV come from the germline V gene. Germline trimming cut 5 bases from V and 3 bases from J; bases unmatched to any gene: 5. Amplification used 60 Vbeta primers and 13 Jbeta primers. Sequenced by immunoSEQ multiplex PCR; TCRdb stores in-frame clones only, minus some. This sample has fewer than 150,000 clones; around three quarters occur once, and the top ten carry roughly 6.2%. V usage is TRBV11-2 and J usage is TRBJ1-4; TRBD1 agrees at 11 bases. The sequenced sample was PBMCs. The TCR sequence derives from a woman in her thirties or forties in good health and CMV-seropositive. The DNA of the CDR3 is TGTGCCAGCAGCCGGGACAGGGGGGGGGCTAATGAAAAACTGTTTTTT. Translating gives CASSRDRGGANEKLFF.